This T cell receptor (beta chain) was retrieved from a study of T cells in Graves' hyperthyroidism and ophthalmopathy. This clonotype was seen at least ten times. Its cognate antigen is unknown. The TCR beta CDR3 regions underwent amplification using RNA transcripts as the source. The HTBI set primed first-round TCR CDR3 RT-PCR. MiXCR, run by TCRdb on the multiplex PCR reads, gives a single entry per CDR3 protein. The repertoire holds 300,000 to 450,000 distinct CDR3 sequences, with 15% to 17% as singletons. Overall study results and limits: Prediction of ophthalmopathy progression came a median roughly 6.6 months pre-onset.

CDR1 and CDR2 from the germline V gene are MDHEN and SYDVKM. This CDR3 is built from 19 residues. V shed 4 bases, J shed 6 bases, and the junction held 15 bases outside the gene matches. Hyperthyroidism, newly diagnosed and lasting under 2 months, affected patients aged 18 to 65. Sequenced material: blood. The chain employs TRBV28 and TRBJ2-7; 16 bases fit TRBD2. The receptor was isolated from a young woman with Graves' hyperthyroidism that later progressed to Graves' ophthalmopathy. CDR3 in DNA: TGTGCCAGCAGTTCCCCCTCGGGACTAGCGGGAGGGCCCGTCCCCGAGCAGTACTTC. Its protein product is CASSSPSGLAGGPVPEQYF.